This record concerns one T cell receptor (beta chain) sequence. This clone's antigen is unknown. These data come from a study of monozygotic twins with inflammatory bowel disease (dated by TCRdb to the late 2010s). Looking at the study overall: In total, 28 monozygotic twin pairs made up the full study: 19 Danish pairs, all IBD-discordant, plus nine German pairs, of which four were IBD-concordant and five were IBD-discordant. The search for disease-associated traits relied mainly on comparing IBD patients with their genetically identical healthy co-twins within discordant pairs. Each individual had, on average, about 151 000 unique TCRalpha sequences and 181 000 unique TCRbeta sequences available for analysis.

The library was produced with 5' RACE. Each TCR library was prepared from about 3.5 ug of total RNA. cDNA was synthesized with SMARTScribe reverse transcriptase in eight separate reactions per sample. During cDNA synthesis, template switching was used to introduce unique molecular identifiers that contained a 6-nucleotide sample barcode. Two nested PCRs of about 15 and 9 cycles amplified the TCRalpha and TCRbeta cDNA, and bead purification followed each PCR. Before amplification, cDNA was treated with uracil DNA-glycosylase and purified using the QIAquick PCR purification kit. The second PCR was the step at which Illumina TruSeq-compatible adapters and sample-specific barcodes were added. Library quality and concentration were checked on TapeStation and Qubit, and libraries were pooled at around 4.9 ng each. Sequencing of the pooled libraries was done on an Illumina HiSeq2500 single-index Rapid Run using custom sequencing primers and 2 x 100 bp reads. As for how the authors treated the data: MiGEC version 1.2.6 was used for UMI-based consensus assembly to correct PCR and sequencing errors. V(D)J alignment, clonotype assembly and CDR3 extraction were performed with MiXCR version 2.1.1. To normalise gene usage, clonotype sharing and MAIT/NKT TCR abundance, the top 1000, 10 000 and 20 000 clonotypes in each sample were analysed. After downsampling to 27 000 UMIs, diversity was calculated as the inverse Simpson index using the vegan R package. Paired Mann-Whitney U tests were applied to discordant twin pairs, with Benjamini-Hochberg correction for multiple testing. The reads, reprocessed by TCRdb, yield one row per CDR3 protein sequence and no DNA. These V and J calls originate from TCRdb's pipeline instead of the authors' own analysis. The sample's own table lists fewer than 200,000 distinct CDR3 sequences. Of the sample, approximately 2.5% falls within the top ten clones.

A roughly 2.7 ml peripheral blood sample was drawn into PAXgene tubes per donor and stored at -80°C. Without any T cell sorting, total RNA was extracted from whole blood using the PAXgene blood miRNA kit on an automated QIAcube. Deep TCRalpha and TCRbeta repertoire profiling with unique molecular barcoding was performed on peripheral blood of monozygotic twin pairs concordant or discordant for inflammatory bowel disease. Smoking habits were recorded for all twin pairs, with individuals classified as current, former or never smokers. Overall results and qualifications from the work: Repertoire similarity did not differ between concordant and discordant twins, which could be due to limited statistical power. The results gave no support for a single strong signal or clonotype linked to IBD. Measured by the inverse Simpson index, TCRbeta repertoire diversity was lower in IBD patients than in their healthy co-twins. Because patients received different immunosuppressive treatments, the repertoires may have picked up extra background noise and variability between individuals. Distinction between different T cell subtypes could not be achieved in the analysis. Fewer clonotypes were shared with other individuals by IBD patients than by healthy twins, most markedly in patients showing signs of disease activity.

Sequenced: blood. The TCR comes from a human donor with ulcerative colitis or Crohn's disease, or a healthy co-twin of an affected twin (not recorded which).

The CDR3 sequence is CASSQDPFYYGYTF. The chain links TRBV3-1 with TRBJ1-2. Looking up the germline V gene (reference sequence) yields CDR1 LGHDT and CDR2 YNNKEL. From its cysteine to its phenylalanine, the CDR3 spans 14 amino acids. There is no recorded DNA.